The clone carrying this T cell receptor beta chain appeared a few times. The antigen remains undetermined. The data originate from a study of tumor and adjacent non-tumor tissue in lung cancer. Study-wide background: Patients were aged about 30 to 80, 10 men and 5 women, stage I to III. On average, productive TCRbeta reads reached about 4.2 million per sample.

Study-level results: Normal lung showed higher cumulative top 100 clone frequency than tumor. Tumor tissue had significantly higher TCR diversity than normal lung.

CDR1 is SGHDN, CDR2 FVKESK, per germline. The CDR3 has 14 amino acids. Trimming removed 4 bases at V and 6 bases at J, with 12 bases between. This sample's RNA came from whole unsorted tissue. A modified ARM-PCR protocol with three rounds of nested PCR amplified TCRbeta. A single record per CDR3 protein comes from TCRdb applying MiXCR to the multiplex PCR reads. The sample has more than 85,000 distinct CDR3 sequences, around three fifths seen once; the top ten hold around 15%. This TCR came from a man in his 70s with non-small cell lung cancer. This chain links TRBV14 with TRBJ2-2; D is unclear. Sequenced: lung tumor tissue. The CDR3 nucleotides are TGTGCCAGCAGCCGGCTGGGGTTTCCCGGGGAGCTGTTTTTT. The encoded protein is CASSRLGFPGELFF.